Below, 15 T cell receptor beta chains from the same sample are listed, as sequenced in a study of vaccination effects on CD4 cells after COVID-19. Method: immunoSEQ multiplex PCR; TCRdb's copy keeps in-frame clones and lacks some. The data hold under 80,000 clones, with 55% to 85% observed a single time. No antigens are known for them. The ViraFEST assay expanded antigen-specific CD4+ T cells with viral peptide pools before sequencing. Subsequent to a culture period of about nine days, CD4+ T cells were isolated. Every participant took two doses of the BNT162b2 or mRNA-1273 vaccine. The sequenced sample was CD4+ T cells from PBMCs cultured with HCoV-229E spike peptides, obtained after COVID-19 vaccination. The receptors were sampled from a human donor who received a COVID-19 vaccine.

The chain couples TRBV6-6 to TRBJ1-2; D not certain. Germline loops: CDR1 MNHNY, CDR2 SVGAGI (reference sequence). V shed 5 bases and J shed 4 bases, with 20 bases lying between them. The CDR3 is made up of 16 amino acids. For the CDR3, the DNA is TGTGCCAGCAGTCACCAAACTACGGGATACGGCTATGGCTACACCTTC. Translating gives CASSHQTTGYGYGYTF.

The V and J genes are TRBV7-3 and TRBJ2-1; D is unresolved. Germline values: CDR1 SGHTA, CDR2 FQGTGA. The CDR3 contains 13 residues. V shed 5 bases and J shed 8 bases, with 13 bases lying between them. The chain's CDR3 is CASSPRVAHEQFF. Here the CDR3 DNA reads TGTGCCAGCAGCCCCCGTGTAGCTCATGAGCAGTTCTTC.

This clone was seen only a few times. This chain connects TRBV10-1 to TRBJ1-1; D is unclear. Per germline, CDR1 WNHNN and CDR2 SYGVQD (reference sequence). The CDR3 length is 13 residues. V was pared by 6 bases and J by 0 bases, with 8 bases between. The CDR3 nucleotides are TGCGCCAGCAGGGGAAAATTGAACACTGAAGCTTTCTTT. It codes for CASRGKLNTEAFF.

The chain links TRBV10-1 to TRBJ2-3; 8 bases agree with TRBD1. This CDR3 has 15 amino acids. Looked up from germline, CDR1 is WNHNN and CDR2 is SYGVQD (reference sequence). Trimming at V came to 1 base and at J to 4 bases, leaving 4 bases not matched to a gene. The CDR3 spells CASSELGQGADTQYF. As DNA, the CDR3 is TGCGCCAGCAGTGAGTTAGGACAGGGCGCAGATACGCAGTATTTT.

The CDR3 reads CASSSRAETEAFF. As DNA, the CDR3 is TGTGCCAGCAGCTCCCGGGCTGAAACTGAAGCTTTCTTT. The chain couples TRBV7-3 to TRBJ1-1; D uncertain. The CDR3 contains 13 residues. The germline V and J ends were trimmed by 4 bases and 5 bases, with 11 bases remaining between them. Germline V gene data show CDR1 as SGHTA and CDR2 as FQGTGA.

CDR3 loop: CASSFYPSTGAHNSPLHF. The CDR3 bases are TGTGCCAGCAGCTTTTACCCGTCTACAGGGGCTCATAATTCACCCCTCCACTTT. This chain links TRBV13 with TRBJ1-6; TRBD1 matches 7 bases. This CDR3 is built from 18 residues. The V segment lost 3 bases and the J segment 5 bases; nucleotides outside the gene matches: 13. Germline V gene sequence: CDR1 PRHDT, CDR2 FYEKMQ (reference sequence). Looking up the rest from reference TRBV13 and TRBJ1-6 gives the full variable domain: AAGVIQSPRHLIKEKRETATLKCYPIPRHDTVYWYQQGPGQDPQFLISFYEKMQSDKGSIPDRFSAQQFSDYHSELNMSSLELGDSALYFCASSFYPSTGAHNSPLHFGNGTRLTVT.

V is TRBV5-5 and J is TRBJ2-7; the D gene could be TRBD1 or TRBD2 (5 bases each). Germline loops: CDR1 SGHKS, CDR2 YYEKEE (reference sequence). The CDR3 is 15 amino acids. Trimming took 2 bases from V and 8 from J, leaving 20 bases between them. This CDR3 is CASSFISGTETQQYV. CDR3 bases: TGTGCCAGCAGCTTCATTTCCGGGACGGAGACACAGCAGTACGTC.

This clone was seen only once. The V gene is TRBV7-2, the J gene TRBJ1-5, with TRBD1 matching 7 bases. The CDR3 sequence is 15 residues long. V shed 5 bases, J shed 5 bases, and the junction held 9 bases outside the gene matches. Germline lookup yields CDR1 SGHTA and CDR2 FQGNSA. The CDR3 nucleotides read TGTGCCAGCAGCGAGACAGGGCAGGGTGATCAGCCCCAGCATTTT. It translates to CASSETGQGDQPQHF.

The chain recombines TRBV7-3 with TRBJ1-5; no reliable D call. Germline CDR1 reads SGHTA; CDR2 reads FQGTGA. V was trimmed by 2 bases and J by 4 bases, leaving 6 bases between them. The CDR3 has 13 amino acids. The DNA for the CDR3 is TGTGCCAGCAGCTTATACGGGAATCAGCCCCAGCATTTT. Protein: CASSLYGNQPQHF.

This clone was seen just once. J is TRBJ1-2 and V is TRBV7-9; 8 nucleotides align to TRBD1. There are 14 residues in the CDR3. With 5 bases clipped from V and 8 bases from J, the junction kept 10 bases outside the gene matches. Germline CDR1 and CDR2: SEHNR and FQNEAQ (reference sequence). CDR3 coding DNA: TGTGCCAGCAGCCCAGAGGACAGGGCTGGGGGCTACACCTTC. Amino acids: CASSPEDRAGGYTF.

This clone was found a few times. The V gene is TRBV5-4, the J gene TRBJ2-2; D might be TRBD1 (6 bases). The V end was cut by 3 bases, the J end by 6 bases, with 18 bases between. CDR3 size: 16 residues. CDR1 and CDR2 (germline): SGHNT, YYREEE (reference sequence). The chain's CDR3 is CASSSSIQGYSGELFF. In DNA form, the CDR3 reads TGTGCCAGCAGCTCTTCTATTCAGGGGTATTCCGGGGAGCTGTTTTTT.

This clone was seen only once. This CDR3 reads CAPGLAGGPLDEQFF. CDR3 coding DNA: TGTGCCCCGGGTTTAGCGGGGGGTCCATTGGATGAGCAGTTCTTC. The rearrangement uses TRBV7-2 and TRBJ2-1; 10 bases are shared with TRBD2. CDR1 and CDR2 (germline): SGHTA, FQGNSA. Trimming at V came to 11 bases and at J to 8 bases, leaving 15 bases not matched to a gene. This CDR3 is 15 amino acids long.

This chain uses TRBV5-1 with TRBJ2-5; either TRBD1 or TRBD2 may fit D (5 bases each). From germline, CDR1 is SGHRS and CDR2 YFSETQ. The length of the CDR3 is 15 residues. V was trimmed by 0 bases and J by 5 bases, leaving 14 bases between them. CDR3 sequence reads: CASSLAWQGDETQYF. In DNA, the CDR3 is TGCGCCAGCAGCTTGGCCTGGCAGGGAGACGAGACCCAGTACTTC.

The chain is built from TRBV12-5 and TRBJ2-5; maybe TRBD2 (7 bases). V was shortened by 6 bases and J by 7 bases, with 18 bases between the two germline ends. The length of the CDR3 is 14 residues. The germline gives CDR1 LGHNT, CDR2 FRNRAP. Here the CDR3 DNA reads TGTGCTAGTGGCCCCGAGGGGGGGACGGGGACCCAGTACTTC. Its translation is CASGPEGGTGTQYF. Full variable domain (missing parts from reference TRBV12-5 and TRBJ2-5): DARVTQTPRHKVTEMGQEVTMRCQPILGHNTVFWYRQTMMQGLELLAYFRNRAPLDDSGMPKDRFSAEMPDATLATLKIQPSEPRDSAVYFCASGPEGGTGTQYFGPGTRLLVL.

The V gene is TRBV5-1, the J gene TRBJ2-5; 12 bases align to TRBD1. Germline CDR1 SGHRS, CDR2 YFSETQ. V trimming: 3 bases; J trimming: 5 bases; junction bases outside the gene matches: 11. This CDR3 comprises 17 residues. DNA for the CDR3: TGCGCCAGCAGCTCCACCGGGACAGGGGGCGCGTGGGAGACCCAGTACTTC. This codes for CASSSTGTGGAWETQYF.